The clone carrying this TCR beta chain has ten or more counts. cDNA synthesis used a TRAV/TRBV-specific primer set for both chains. TCRs underwent around 20 PCR cycles of amplification with a constant-region primer and V-primer adapter. MiXCR, run by TCRdb on the reads, gives a single entry per CDR3 protein. Altogether 55,000 to 70,000 distinct CDR3 sequences are present, roughly a quarter being singletons, with the ten largest covering around 5%. Time point denoted: before trial treatment. The CDR3 is 10 residues long. Looked up from germline, CDR1 is SGHRS and CDR2 is YFSETQ. V shed 7 bases and J shed 5 bases, with 6 bases lying between them. The data stem from a study of low-dose radiotherapy and immunotherapy resistance in tumors.

The V and J genes are TRBV5-1 and TRBJ2-5; TRBD2 is a possible D gene (5 bases). The specimen comprised PBMCs, sampled before treatment. The sequence was collected from a male donor with prostate cancer. CDR3 coding DNA: TGCGCCAGCGGGGAGGAGACCCAGTACTTC. It translates to CASGEETQYF.